The present T cell receptor beta chain was sequenced within a study of blood T cells in healthy people across ages (dated by TCRdb to the mid-2010s). In terms of the full investigation: In model experiments, template switching captured roughly one uniquely barcoded TCR beta cDNA molecule for every two T cells. Using deep sequencing normalized with unique cDNA molecular identifiers, the study measured how TCR beta repertoire diversity changes with age. Donors were grouped into four age groups: young (average 16 years), middle-aged (under 40), aged (roughly 67) and long-lived (around 80). For two donors (one aged 18 to 30 and one aged 80 or older), the study analyzed two additional independent replicas of 1 million unique cDNA reads from the same blood draw.

General conclusions and limits of the study: Because donor CMV infection status was unknown, age-related changes in expanded clonotypes were potentially confounded. Observed TCR beta diversity per million T cells fell roughly linearly with age, and a significant reduction was already apparent by age about 38. Compared with the aged group, the long-lived group had more naive CD4+ T cells, fewer expanded clones and increased TCR diversity, a pattern suggesting age selection. Bulk unsorted PBMC profiling prevented conclusive comparison of naive and antigen-experienced compartments. Total diversity estimates from one million sequenced T cells were considered lower bounds and underestimates. Observed TCR beta diversity correlated strongly with the percentage of naive T cells measured by flow cytometry.

From cysteine to phenylalanine, the CDR3 is 11 amino acids long. Just CDR3 DNA is preserved here, 33 bases in frame from base 1. CDR1 SNHLY and CDR2 FYNNEI were looked up in the germline V gene. Library construction relied on 5' RACE. Data came from an Illumina HiSeq 2500. A second PCR of about 6 to 11 cycles was performed with a sample-barcoded 5' primer and a J-beta primer mix. A unique molecular identifier was introduced onto each TCR beta cDNA molecule by a template-switch 5' adaptor carrying 12 random nucleotides. At least 2.5 million CDR3-containing paired-end reads were obtained from each sample. First-strand cDNA was synthesized from all RNA with the Mint cDNA synthesis kit, primed by a TRBC-specific oligonucleotide. After uracil-DNA glycosylase treatment, a first 18-cycle PCR used universal primers M1SS and BC2_uni_R on all cDNA. In the paper's pipeline: For normalization, 1 million high-quality reads, each with a distinct molecular identifier, were randomly selected from each sample. Instead of being binned into consensus sequences, reads that shared molecular identifiers were thrown out. MiTCR, run with a Q25 quality threshold and the strictest error-elimination algorithm, handled CDR3 identification, clonotype clustering and error correction. Lower-bound total TCR beta diversity was estimated with a nonparametric unseen species model using Euler transformation. In-frame beta chains were kept once TCRdb had trimmed the public reads at Q25 with fastp and called clones with MiXCR. Merged by CDR3 protein, the rows form single entries marked with the most common genes and DNA. The V and J calls come from TCRdb's annotation, not from the publication. In all, the sample holds a few hundred thousand distinct CDR3 sequences, and about 27% of those were seen once. Under 4.5% of the sample is taken by the ten largest.

Systemically healthy Caucasian individuals from Russia, some 38 in total and aged about 6 to 100 years, were included as donors. Each donor gave about 10 milliliters of peripheral blood, drawn into EDTA-treated Vacutainer tubes. Ficoll-Paque density-gradient centrifugation was used to isolate PBMCs, with at least 7 million per sample. Trizol reagent was used to extract total RNA from PBMCs, with at least 5.5 micrograms per sample. Naive CD45RAhigh/CD27high T cell percentages were measured by flow cytometry on a PBMC aliquot from every donor. Comments on this clonotype: Its antigen has not been determined. No base-level quality is on record; no much larger clone is a single base apart.

In addition, the sample was reused for a study of T cells of mothers and their children. The second study, in turn, reports: The donors were nine systemically healthy Caucasian individuals, made up of three mothers and their six children. cDNA synthesis consumed the entire amount of extracted RNA, loaded at around 1.4 ug RNA in each 15 ul reaction. Sample barcodes and 2-4 random nucleotides were added via the M1S primer in the second PCR. More than 8.5 million TCR beta CDR3 reads were obtained from each mother, and several million reads were obtained from each child. In both related and unrelated pairs, thymic selection shapes the output of TCR recombination in a similar way, with inherited differences having only a minor effect. Related mother-child pairs always showed normalized repertoire overlap that was slightly higher than in unrelated mother-child pairs, though the difference was never significant. With a sensitivity of around 97 clones per million clonotypes, no persistent microchimeric T cell clones were detected. In the study, deep NGS was used to compare the TCR beta repertoires of mothers and children, and features distinguishing related mother-child pairs from unrelated individuals were sought. The mean age was 40 +/- 4 years for the mothers and approximately 11 +/- 4 years for the children. After adapters were ligated using NEBNext reagents, the libraries underwent 100+100 nt paired-end sequencing on an Illumina HiSeq 2000. To avoid cross-contamination, the mother libraries and the child libraries were prepared a month apart and sequenced in separate runs. For each donor, between roughly 450,000 and 2,100,000 distinct TCR beta clonotypes were identified. Naive TCR beta clonotypes were estimated from low-frequency clonotypes matched to each donor's FACS-determined naive share, without sorting.

Sequencing was carried out using blood. The chain links TRBV2 with TRBJ2-5, with the D gene too uncertain to name. The J call may be wrong; the DNA end is better matched by TRBJ2-1. The source is a boy aged 2 to 9 in good health. The CDR3 is CASSALDEQFF. The DNA sequence is TGTGCCAGCAGTGCTTTGGATGAGCAGTTCTTC.